This entry is about one T cell receptor beta chain. The CDR3 has 13 amino acids. Trimming removed 2 bases at V and 7 bases at J, with 13 bases between. Germline values: CDR1 SGHDT, CDR2 YYEEEE. Original processing notes: Reference gene primer amplification gave nucleated cell count estimates. TCRdb keeps only in-frame clones here, not all; method: immunoSEQ multiplex PCR. The V and J calls and clone size were taken over from that table, and D and trimming were inferred from the DNA. The profile covers fewer than 60,000 clones, with approximately 82% appearing a single time and roughly 4% taken by the ten largest. The data were obtained in a study of blood T cell repertoires in COVID-19.

Sequences were obtained from peripheral blood. The TCR comes from a man aged 55-75 years with acute or convalescent COVID-19. The gene calls are TRBV5-6 and TRBJ2-7; D might be TRBD2 (6 bases). The CDR3 bases are TGTGCCAGCAGCTTTTGGACGGGGGAGGAGCAGTACTTC. It is translated as CASSFWTGEEQYF. Supplemented by reference TRBV5-6 and TRBJ2-7, the full variable domain reads DAGVTQSPTHLIKTRGQQVTLRCSPKSGHDTVSWYQQALGQGPQFIFQYYEEEERQRGNFPDRFSGHQFPNYSSELNVNALLLGDSALYLCASSFWTGEEQYFGPGTRLTVT.